This TCR beta chain was documented in a study of identifying expanded T cells in peripheral blood. Clones were read by immunoSEQ multiplex PCR, and TCRdb kept only the in-frame ones, dropping some. The sample holds tens of thousands of clones, 84% seen once. This CDR3 is built from 16 residues. V was shortened by 4 bases and J by 3 bases, with 17 bases between the two germline ends. The V gene's germline CDR1 is SGDLS and CDR2 YYNGEE. The chain recombines TRBV9 with TRBJ2-1, with D maybe TRBD2 (5 bases). Sequencing was carried out using blood. This receptor was obtained from a person aged 18-69 years in good health. CDR3 region: CASSSSGSDLYNEQFF. CDR3 coding DNA: TGTGCCAGCAGCTCCTCGGGTAGCGACCTCTACAATGAGCAGTTCTTC.